One sample yielded the 26 T cell receptor beta chains listed below, sequenced in a study of preoperative IRX-2 immunotherapy in early breast cancer. Generated by immunoSEQ multiplex PCR, the TCRdb table keeps only in-frame clones and is missing some. The table includes 34,000 or so clones, roughly four fifths detected once. Stated treatment: preoperative locoregional IRX-2 cytokine immunotherapy. Sequenced material: lymph node tissue, taken from a patient treated with IRX-2 immunotherapy. The receptors were gathered from a human donor with breast cancer.

The chain links TRBV25-1 to TRBJ1-1; D is possibly TRBD1 (6 bases). The length of the CDR3 is 12 residues. Trimming took 7 bases from V and 1 from J, leaving 7 bases between them. Germline-derived CDR1 and CDR2 are MGHDK and SYGVNS. This CDR3 reads CASKGGNTEAFF. In DNA, the CDR3 is TGTGCCAGCAAGGGGGGGAACACTGAAGCTTTCTTT. Drawing the rest from reference TRBV25-1 and TRBJ1-1, the complete variable domain is EADIYQTPRYLVIGTGKKITLECSQTMGHDKMYWYQQDPGMELHLIHYSYGVNSTEKGDLSSESTVSRIRTEHFPLTLESARPSHTSQYLCASKGGNTEAFFGQGTRLTVV.

This clone was picked up a small number of times. The genes are TRBV9 and TRBJ2-1, with D possibly TRBD2 on 5 matching bases. Trimming shortened V by 0 bases and J by 11 bases, and 18 bases separated the two germline ends. Per the germline V gene, CDR1 is SGDLS and CDR2 is YYNGEE. The CDR3 extends over 15 amino acids. The CDR3 DNA sequence: TGTGCCAGCAGCGTAGATGGTAGGCAAGCGGTCAAGCAGTTCTTC. The encoded protein is CASSVDGRQAVKQFF.

The V gene is TRBV10-3, the J gene TRBJ1-1, with TRBD1 as a possible D gene (5 bases). Germline V gene lookup returns CDR1 ENHRY and CDR2 SYGVKD. The CDR3 runs to 15 residues. The V and J ends lost 1 base and 1 base respectively, with 10 bases between them. The CDR3 DNA reads TGTGCCATCAGTGAGTATCTAGGGGAGAACACTGAAGCTTTCTTT. Its protein product is CAISEYLGENTEAFF.

The chain carries TRBV6-8 and TRBJ1-4; unclear D gene. The germline V and J ends were trimmed by 2 bases and 11 bases, with 9 bases remaining between them. From germline, CDR1 is MNHGY and CDR2 SAAAGT. This CDR3 is built from 12 residues. CDR3 nucleotides: TGTGCCAGCAGTTACGAAGGAGAGAAACTGTTTTTT. Encoded protein: CASSYEGEKLFF.

The chain employs TRBV6-8 and TRBJ1-1; 9 bases are shared with TRBD1. The CDR3 totals 16 residues. Germline assignment: CDR1 MNHGY and CDR2 SAAAGT. Trimming took 4 bases from V and 5 from J; bases not matched to a gene: 11. As DNA, the CDR3 is TGTGCCAGCAGTTCCGGGGCGTACAGGGGGCGGACTGAAGCTTTCTTT. Translation: CASSSGAYRGRTEAFF.

The J gene is TRBJ1-2, the V gene TRBV5-1; 8 positions agree with TRBD1. The CDR3 runs to 15 residues. CDR1 and CDR2 (germline): SGHRS, YFSETQ. Trimming at V came to 3 bases and at J to 2 bases, leaving 6 bases not matched to a gene. The CDR3: CASSSRTGSNYGYTF. Written as DNA, the CDR3 is TGCGCCAGCAGCTCCCGGACAGGGTCAAACTATGGCTACACCTTC.

This sequence joins TRBV23-1 and TRBJ2-7; no clear D gene. TRBV23-1 is marked as an open reading frame, function uncertain. V was shortened by 0 bases and J by 6 bases, with 9 bases between the two germline ends. There are 13 residues in the CDR3. Here the CDR3 reads CASSQSRKSEQYF. CDR3 bases: TGCGCCAGCAGTCAATCACGGAAAAGCGAGCAGTACTTC.

The rearrangement links TRBV14 to TRBJ2-1; no clear D gene. The V end lost 1 base, the J end lost 11 bases, and 6 bases lay between the germline ends. The CDR3 has 11 residues. Germline V gives CDR1 SGHDN, CDR2 FVKESK. CDR3 amino acids: CASSQAVKQFF. DNA of the CDR3: TGTGCCAGCAGCCAAGCTGTTAAGCAGTTCTTC.

This sequence joins TRBV5-1 and TRBJ1-4; D is undetermined. V was cut by 4 bases and J by 1 base, with 8 bases left in between. The germline gives CDR1 SGHRS, CDR2 YFSETQ. The CDR3 spans 14 residues. In DNA, the CDR3 is TGCGCCAGCAGCCCAGAAGGAACTAATGAAAAACTGTTTTTT. Protein sequence: CASSPEGTNEKLFF.

The chain combines TRBV28 with TRBJ1-6; 9 nucleotides line up with TRBD1. Per germline, CDR1 MDHEN and CDR2 SYDVKM. The J segment lost 5 bases and the V segment lost 5 bases, leaving 4 bases of the junction unmatched. This CDR3 region has 15 residues. CDR3 coding DNA: TGTGCCAGCAGTGGGGGACAGGGCAATAATTCACCCCTCCACTTT. This gives the protein CASSGGQGNNSPLHF.

The chain is built from TRBV28 and TRBJ2-5, with 11 nucleotides matching TRBD1. The V gene's germline CDR1 is MDHEN and CDR2 SYDVKM. The trim removed 6 bases at V and 5 bases at J, leaving 8 bases unmatched. The CDR3 is 15 amino acids. The chain's CDR3 is CASSLSGTGGETQYF. The DNA of the CDR3 is TGTGCCAGCAGCCTATCCGGGACAGGGGGGGAGACCCAGTACTTC.

DNA of the CDR3: TGTGCCAGCAGTTACTCACTCCGACTAGCGGGGGCACCTACTATCTCCTACAATGAGCAGTTCTTC. Translation: CASSYSLRLAGAPTISYNEQFF. The genes are TRBV6-8 and TRBJ2-1; 12 nucleotides line up with TRBD2. CDR3 size: 22 residues. J lost 0 bases, V lost 0 bases, and 15 bases had no gene match. Germline assignment: CDR1 MNHGY and CDR2 SAAAGT.

CDR3 DNA sequence: TGTGCCAGTAGTATCTTCGACAGGGCGGATCAGCCCCAGCATTTT. Its translation: CASSIFDRADQPQHF. This chain uses TRBV19 with TRBJ1-5, with 7 bases aligning to TRBD1. Germline V gene data show CDR1 as LNHDA and CDR2 as SQIVND (reference sequence). The V and J ends lost 3 bases and 5 bases, in that order; junction bases with no gene match: 7. The CDR3 extends over 15 amino acids.

The chain employs TRBV19 and TRBJ2-1; TRBD1 is a possible D gene (6 bases). The CDR3 spans 14 residues. In germline, CDR1 is LNHDA, CDR2 SQIVND (reference sequence). V dropped 3 bases and J dropped 3 bases, with 9 bases sitting between them. Here the CDR3 DNA reads TGTGCCAGTAGTATGGCACAGGGCTACAATGAGCAGTTCTTC. It codes for CASSMAQGYNEQFF.

The chain combines TRBV6-7 with TRBJ2-7; 8 bases fit TRBD2. TRBV6-7 is an ORF, and what it does is uncertain. This CDR3 has 13 amino acids. V shed 7 bases, J shed 0 bases, and the junction held 2 bases outside the gene matches. DNA for the CDR3: TGTGCCAGCAAGGGGACTAGCTCCTACGAGCAGTACTTC. Its protein is CASKGTSSYEQYF.

This clone was counted between two and nine times. This chain uses TRBV29-1 with TRBJ2-3; 7 bases match TRBD2. The CDR3 runs 14 residues. V shed 2 bases, J shed 3 bases, and the junction held 5 bases outside the gene matches. Germline V CDR1 and CDR2: SQVTM, ANQGSEA. As DNA, the CDR3 is TGCAGCGTTGAACGGGCGGGAGCAACAGATACGCAGTATTTT. Translated: CSVERAGATDTQYF.

This clone was found once. CDR3 coding DNA: TGTGCCAGCTCACCAGTACGGGGGAGGGCGAACACTGAAGCTTTCTTT. It is translated as CASSPVRGRANTEAFF. This chain connects TRBV18 to TRBJ1-1; TRBD1 is a possible D gene (5 bases). The ends were cut back, 2 bases at V and 1 base at J, with 14 bases in the middle. The germline CDR1 and CDR2 sequences are KGHSH and LQKENI. CDR3 length: 16 residues.

Here the CDR3 reads CASSVLGIMNTEAFF. The CDR3 DNA sequence: TGCGCCAGCAGCGTTTTAGGAATCATGAACACTGAAGCTTTCTTT. The chain is built from TRBV5-1 and TRBJ1-1; the D is unclear. CDR3 length: 15 residues. Germline loops: CDR1 SGHRS, CDR2 YFSETQ. Trimming removed 4 bases from V and 0 bases from J, with 13 bases in between. Full variable domain (remainder filled in from reference TRBV5-1 and TRBJ1-1): KAGVTQTPRYLIKTRGQQVTLSCSPISGHRSVSWYQQTPGQGLQFLFEYFSETQRNKGNFPGRFSGRQFSNSRSEMNVSTLELGDSALYLCASSVLGIMNTEAFFGQGTRLTVV.

The V and J genes are TRBV10-2 and TRBJ2-3; D is perhaps TRBD2 (6 bases). The germline V and J ends were trimmed by 5 bases and 4 bases, with 19 bases remaining between them. This CDR3 is built from 16 residues. CDR1 and CDR2 (germline): WSHSY, SAAADI. The CDR3 region has the DNA TGCGCCAGCAGTTCTCGGGAGAGGAGGGTCCCAGATACGCAGTATTTT. Its protein product is CASSSRERRVPDTQYF.

The chain couples TRBV5-1 to TRBJ1-5; D unclear. V lost 0 bases, J lost 4 bases, and 8 bases lay in between. The CDR3 extends over 14 amino acids. CDR1 is SGHRS, CDR2 YFSETQ, per germline. The CDR3 sequence is CASSLGEWNQPQHF. Here the CDR3 DNA reads TGCGCCAGCAGCTTGGGTGAATGGAATCAGCCCCAGCATTTT.

This clone was seen a single time. The chain uses TRBV28 and TRBJ1-6; D might be TRBD1 (5 bases). The CDR3 loop spans 15 amino acids. From germline, CDR1 is MDHEN and CDR2 SYDVKM. The V end lost 2 bases, the J end lost 16 bases, and 21 bases lay between the germline ends. CDR3 in DNA: TGTGCCAGCAGTTTAGGGGGAGATAAGGGCCGGCCTCTCCACTTT. It specifies CASSLGGDKGRPLHF. Using reference TRBV28 and TRBJ1-6 for the parts outside the CDR3, the full variable domain is DVKVTQSSRYLVKRTGEKVFLECVQDMDHENMFWYRQDPGLGLRLIYFSYDVKMKEKGDIPEGYSVSREKKERFSLILESASTNQTSMYLCASSLGGDKGRPLHFGNGTRLTVT.

This clone was counted between two and nine times. The chain combines TRBV19 with TRBJ2-6; the D is unclear. The V end was cut by 6 bases, the J end by 0 bases, with 9 bases between. In germline, CDR1 is LNHDA, CDR2 SQIVND (reference sequence). This CDR3 region has 15 residues. The CDR3 is CASRTTRSGANVLTF. CDR3 in DNA: TGTGCCAGTAGGACGACGCGCTCTGGGGCCAACGTCCTGACTTTC.

The V call is TRBV5-1, the J call TRBJ2-7; TRBD1 matches at 8 bases. Looked up from germline, CDR1 is SGHRS and CDR2 is YFSETQ. The CDR3 loop spans 17 amino acids. Germline trimming cut 4 bases from V and 3 bases from J; bases unmatched to any gene: 15. In DNA form, the CDR3 reads TGCGCCAGCAGCCGCGACCCCACGGGACAGGCGAGCTACGAGCAGTACTTC. Translating gives CASSRDPTGQASYEQYF.

This chain uses TRBV30 with TRBJ2-1; D gene uncertain. The CDR3 has 16 amino acids. Per the germline V gene, CDR1 is GTSNPN and CDR2 is SVGIG (reference sequence). Trimming shortened V by 0 bases and J by 0 bases, and 12 bases separated the two germline ends. CDR3 sequence (DNA): TGTGCCTGGAGTGTAGATTTCCCTAGCTCCTACAATGAGCAGTTCTTC. Its protein product is CAWSVDFPSSYNEQFF.

The rearrangement links TRBV30 to TRBJ1-4; D not certain. V shed 7 bases and J shed 10 bases, with 22 bases lying between them. Germline loops: CDR1 GTSNPN, CDR2 SVGIG (reference sequence). The CDR3 is 14 residues long. The CDR3 here is CAYSSGSPGGKLFF. The CDR3, as DNA: TGTGCCTACAGTTCCGGGTCCCCAGGTGGAAAACTGTTTTTT.

The table lists this clone with a few counts. The V call is TRBV30, the J call TRBJ2-2, with a weak D call TRBD2 (5 bases). The CDR3 runs 14 residues. CDR1 is GTSNPN, CDR2 SVGIG, per germline (reference sequence). Trimming stripped 6 bases from V and 1 base from J, with 12 bases between. In DNA, the CDR3 is TGTGCCTGCATGCGCCGGGGGAACACCGGGGAGCTGTTTTTT. Its protein is CACMRRGNTGELFF.